The source of this TCR beta chain is a study of blood T cell repertoires in COVID-19. As for the study in general: PBMCs, B-cell-depleted T cells, or T cells provided the cDNA or gDNA that made up the material.

Germline CDR1 reads MNHNY; CDR2 reads SVGAGI (reference sequence). V lost 5 bases and J lost 8; bases outside the gene matches: 11. The CDR3 is made up of 14 amino acids. Only in-frame clones appear in the TCRdb table, and some are missing; sequencing was by immunoSEQ multiplex PCR. Among 95,000 to 150,000 clones listed, roughly 90% were seen once. The receptor was isolated from a woman between 55 and 75 years old with COVID-19, enrolled during active disease. The chain employs TRBV6-6 and TRBJ1-2, with 7 bases that match TRBD1. Sequenced sample: peripheral blood. The chain's CDR3 is CASSPPGRGNGYTF. Written as DNA, the CDR3 is TGTGCCAGCAGTCCTCCTGGCAGGGGGAACGGCTACACCTTC.